The clone carrying this T cell receptor (beta chain) has a handful of counts. The CDR3 sequence is 14 residues long. V lost 3 bases to trimming and J lost 5 bases, with 11 bases between them. Germline V gene lookup returns CDR1 SGHDT and CDR2 YYEEEE. This sample was taken from a study of blood T cell repertoires in COVID-19. Study-level information: Sources were T cells, B-cell-depleted T cells, or PBMCs; the material itself was cDNA or gDNA.

The method was immunoSEQ multiplex PCR; TCRdb's version includes in-frame clones alone and lacks a portion of them. This table has about 470,000 clones, roughly 87% appearing once. The source of this sequence is a woman aged 18-35 years who had recovered from COVID-19. Material: PBMCs or T cells enriched from blood (not recorded which). The V call is TRBV5-6, the J call TRBJ2-2; D perhaps matches TRBD1 (5 bases). The CDR3 loop is CASSSPYRTGELFF. The CDR3, as DNA: TGTGCCAGCAGCTCCCCTTACAGGACCGGGGAGCTGTTTTTT.